This T cell receptor (beta chain) was sequenced in a study of blood T cell repertoires in COVID-19. On the study more broadly: Samples taken during acute and convalescent COVID-19 were collected in the United States, Italy and Spain. T cells, B-cell-depleted T cells, or PBMCs supplied cDNA or gDNA.

Authors' analysis steps: Reference gene primer amplification gave estimated nucleated cell counts. Sequencing used immunoSEQ multiplex PCR; TCRdb keeps in-frame clones, though not all of them. V, J and clone size are taken as reported in that table, and D and trimming were inferred from the DNA itself. Counted here are 95,000 to 130,000 clones, approximately 82% occurring once; the ten biggest clones make up approximately 2.5%. CDR3 length: 18 residues. CDR1 and CDR2 (germline): PRHDT, FYEKMQ (reference sequence). With regard to this clone: The junction does not match germline at one end; this may be a read error.

The sample taken for sequencing was peripheral blood. The sequence was collected from a man between 25 and 39 years old with acute or convalescent COVID-19. The chain carries TRBV13 and TRBJ2-2; D is perhaps TRBD2 (5 bases). DNA of the CDR3: TGTGCCAGCGCCCCCCCGGGAAACATACTCGAAAACACCGGGGAGTTGTTTTTT. Protein: CASAPPGNILENTGELFF.